This T cell receptor (beta chain) is drawn from a study of cytomegalovirus exposure and HLA in healthy donors. PCR amplification relied on 60 Vbeta primers (plus 13 Jbeta primers). Clones were sequenced by immunoSEQ multiplex PCR, and TCRdb holds only the in-frame ones, with some missing. Counted here are about 140,000 clones, around 80% occurring once; the ten biggest clones make up roughly 3.2%. Study-wide points: A later analysis revealed that TCR association rates differed between HLA loci, peaking at DRB1 and bottoming out at HLA-C.

V was cut by 5 bases and J by 6 bases, with 14 bases left in between. Germline-derived CDR1 and CDR2 are SGHRS and YFSETQ. The CDR3 covers 13 residues. About this clone itself: Its specificity is unknown.

This chain joins TRBV5-1 and TRBJ1-2, with D maybe TRBD1 (6 bases). Sequencing input: PBMCs. The clonotype comes from a man younger than 35 in good health and CMV-seropositive. The DNA of the CDR3 is TGCGCCAGCAGGATGAGTGGGGGCAATGGCTACACCTTC. This encodes CASRMSGGNGYTF.